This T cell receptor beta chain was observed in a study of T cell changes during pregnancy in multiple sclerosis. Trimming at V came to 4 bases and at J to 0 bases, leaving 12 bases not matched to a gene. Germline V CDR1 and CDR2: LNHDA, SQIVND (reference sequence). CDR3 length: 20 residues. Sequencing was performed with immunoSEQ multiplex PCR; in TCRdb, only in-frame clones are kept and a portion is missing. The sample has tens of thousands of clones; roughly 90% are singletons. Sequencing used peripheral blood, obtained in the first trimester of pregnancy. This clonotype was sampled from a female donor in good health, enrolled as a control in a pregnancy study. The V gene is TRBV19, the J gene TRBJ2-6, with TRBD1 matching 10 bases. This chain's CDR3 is CASSTTFPGQGSSGANVLTF. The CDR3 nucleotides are TGTGCCAGTAGTACCACATTTCCGGGACAGGGGTCCTCTGGGGCCAACGTCCTGACTTTC.